The clone carrying this T cell receptor (beta chain) was seen a handful of times. The antigen is undetermined. The CDR3 is 11 amino acids. V lost 8 bases and J 2 bases, leaving 7 bases between the germline ends. The germline gives CDR1 KGHSH, CDR2 LQKENI. Clones were sequenced by immunoSEQ multiplex PCR, and TCRdb holds only the in-frame ones, with some missing. The table lists around 110,000 clones, over 75% of them singletons. This sample is drawn from a study of T cell responses to AZD1222 COVID-19 vaccine. Study-wide points: CD4 TCRs linked to vaccination spanned spike, dominating at 160-218 and 743-854. Reportedly, close to half of spike-specific TCRs are directed against unmutated variant regions. The study sampled repertoires only after the peak T cell response. White British donors predominated, females outnumbered males, and clonal diversity was possibly underestimated.

The source was peripheral blood, collected on day 0 of MenACWY control vaccination. This rearrangement joins TRBV18 to TRBJ2-7; D may correspond to TRBD1 or TRBD2 (5 bases each). The TCR was taken from an adult in good health. The CDR3 region is CASPGPYEQYF. In nucleotides, the CDR3 is TGTGCCAGCCCGGGACCCTACGAGCAGTACTTC.